The 32 T cell receptor beta chains below were found in one sample sequenced in a study of cytomegalovirus exposure and HLA in healthy donors. Vbeta (60) and Jbeta (13) primers were used in the PCR. The table came from immunoSEQ multiplex PCR; TCRdb's copy has only in-frame clones and leaves some out. Counted here are about 140,000 clones, 70% occurring once; the ten biggest clones make up approximately 1.6%. The sample comprised PBMCs. These receptors originate from a woman in her twenties or thirties in good health and CMV-seronegative.

J is TRBJ2-5 and V is TRBV5-1, with TRBD2 matching over 9 bases. After removal of 0 bases from V and 5 bases from J, the junction contained 5 bases not matched to a gene. The CDR3 covers 15 residues. Germline-derived CDR1 and CDR2 are SGHRS and YFSETQ. The CDR3 protein is CASSLGSSGTETQYF. CDR3 DNA: TGCGCCAGCAGCTTGGGATCTAGCGGGACGGAGACCCAGTACTTC.

This clone was observed a handful of times. The chain is built from TRBV2 and TRBJ1-3; D is unresolved. The CDR3 is made up of 16 amino acids. Looked up from germline, CDR1 is SNHLY and CDR2 is FYNNEI. V shed 1 base and J shed 4 bases, with 14 bases lying between them. The CDR3 DNA follows: TGTGCCAGCAGTGAAGGTTGGAGGGTGGACGGAAACACCATATATTTT. Encoded protein: CASSEGWRVDGNTIYF.

The sample holds a few counts of this clone. This chain joins TRBV6-5 and TRBJ1-2; the match to TRBD1 covers 9 bases. The germline CDR1 and CDR2 sequences are MNHEY and SVGAGI. This CDR3 is 15 amino acids long. Trimming removed 2 bases from V and 4 bases from J; junction bases left unmatched: 5. CDR3 sequence reads: CASSYPGQGSYGYTF. CDR3 coding DNA: TGTGCCAGCAGTTACCCCGGACAGGGGAGCTATGGCTACACCTTC.

The chain joins TRBV21-1 to TRBJ1-6; the table gives TRBD1 as D, unverified against the DNA. TRBV21-1 is classified as a pseudogene. CDR3 length: 17 amino acids. The chain's CDR3 is CASSTPDRGLNNSPLHF. The CDR3 DNA reads as TGTGCCAGCAGCACCCCAGACAGGGGGCTTAATAATTCACCCCTCCACTTT.

V gene TRBV19 combines with J gene TRBJ2-5, with 7 bases identical to TRBD2. V shed 10 bases and J 5 bases; nucleotides not matched to a gene: 13. This CDR3 contains 14 residues. The germline V gene encodes CDR1 LNHDA and CDR2 SQIVND (reference sequence). The CDR3 here is CATWGGGPGETQYF. CDR3 coding DNA: TGTGCCACCTGGGGGGGAGGGCCCGGGGAGACCCAGTACTTC.

The chain joins TRBV28 to TRBJ1-2; no reliable D call. Deletions cut 7 bases from V and 3 bases from J, with 15 bases between. Looked up from germline, CDR1 is MDHEN and CDR2 is SYDVKM. CDR3 length equals 14 residues. The DNA of the CDR3 is TGTGCCAGCACCCGGGGAGGGTGGGACTATGGCTACACCTTC. It codes for CASTRGGWDYGYTF.

The rearrangement joins TRBV28 to TRBJ2-5; a weak D match, TRBD1 (6 bases). Looked up from germline, CDR1 is MDHEN and CDR2 is SYDVKM. CDR3 size: 14 residues. V was shortened by 4 bases and J by 7 bases, with 16 bases between the two germline ends. CDR3 in DNA: TGTGCCAGCAGTTCGCGACAGGTTGGGTCGACCCAGTACTTC. Translating gives CASSSRQVGSTQYF. Full variable domain (missing parts from reference TRBV28 and TRBJ2-5): DVKVTQSSRYLVKRTGEKVFLECVQDMDHENMFWYRQDPGLGLRLIYFSYDVKMKEKGDIPEGYSVSREKKERFSLILESASTNQTSMYLCASSSRQVGSTQYFGPGTRLLVL.

The chain is built from TRBV5-1 and TRBJ2-3; 10 bases fit TRBD2. Unmatched junction bases numbered 7, after V lost 7 bases and J lost 5 bases. Germline values: CDR1 SGHRS, CDR2 YFSETQ. CDR3 length equals 14 residues. The CDR3 bases are TGCGCCAGCGGCCTAGCGGGGGCGGGAGATACGCAGTATTTT. The encoded protein is CASGLAGAGDTQYF.

The rearrangement links TRBV7-2 to TRBJ1-4; 7 bases are shared with TRBD1. Per the germline V gene, CDR1 is SGHTA and CDR2 is FQGNSA. Trimming at V came to 5 bases and at J to 6 bases, leaving 6 bases not matched to a gene. There are 14 residues in the CDR3. CDR3 sequence reads: CASSRDRRHEKLFF. The CDR3 DNA reads as TGTGCCAGCAGCCGGGACAGACGCCATGAAAAACTGTTTTTT.

This clone has a single count. The CDR3 DNA reads TGTGCCAGCAGGGCCTACAGCAATTCACCCCTCCACTTT. It codes for CASRAYSNSPLHF. The chain joins TRBV6-5 to TRBJ1-6, with D hard to call. Per germline, CDR1 MNHEY and CDR2 SVGAGI. Deletions cut 6 bases from V and 7 bases from J, with 10 bases between. The CDR3 spans 13 residues.

The chain couples TRBV7-9 to TRBJ1-1; TRBD1 is a possible D gene (5 bases). V dropped 8 bases and J dropped 4 bases, with 17 bases sitting between them. In germline, CDR1 is SEHNR, CDR2 FQNEAQ (reference sequence). This CDR3 spans 14 amino acids. The CDR3 spells CASGARRGITEAFF. The DNA for the CDR3 is TGTGCCAGCGGGGCACGGCGGGGCATCACTGAAGCTTTCTTT.

The chain recombines TRBV5-6 with TRBJ2-5; D perhaps matches TRBD2 (5 bases). Germline V gives CDR1 SGHDT, CDR2 YYEEEE. Trimming left V 6 bases short and J 5 bases short, with 23 bases between. This CDR3 contains 16 residues. This CDR3 reads CASTGVLSPGLETQYF. CDR3 bases: TGTGCCAGCACCGGGGTTCTATCTCCGGGTTTGGAGACCCAGTACTTC. Variable domain in full (rest from reference TRBV5-6 and TRBJ2-5): DAGVTQSPTHLIKTRGQQVTLRCSPKSGHDTVSWYQQALGQGPQFIFQYYEEEERQRGNFPDRFSGHQFPNYSSELNVNALLLGDSALYLCASTGVLSPGLETQYFGPGTRLLVL.

The chain joins TRBV7-2 to TRBJ2-1, with 13 bases that match TRBD2. CDR1 is SGHTA, CDR2 FQGNSA, per germline. V lost 11 bases to trimming and J lost 2 bases; unmatched junction nucleotides: 15. CDR3 length: 18 residues. CDR3 amino acids: CAGPSPTSGRVPYNEQFF. The CDR3 DNA sequence: TGTGCCGGGCCCAGCCCAACTAGCGGGAGGGTTCCCTACAATGAGCAGTTCTTC.

The chain employs TRBV6-1 and TRBJ1-5; possible D gene TRBD1, 5 bases. With 4 bases removed from V and 0 bases from J, the gap between germline ends came to 7 bases. CDR3 length: 14 amino acids. Germline V gene data show CDR1 as MNHNS and CDR2 as SASEGT. The CDR3 protein is CASSAGDSNQPQHF. The CDR3 nucleotides read TGTGCCAGCAGTGCGGGGGATAGCAATCAGCCCCAGCATTTT.

The rearrangement links TRBV29-1 to TRBJ2-5, with 8 nucleotides matching TRBD1. CDR3 size: 12 residues. V lost 6 bases, J lost 5 bases, and 5 bases stayed unmatched. Germline assignment: CDR1 SQVTM and CDR2 ANQGSEA. The chain's CDR3 is CSVGQGMETQYF. Written as DNA, the CDR3 is TGCAGCGTAGGACAGGGTATGGAGACCCAGTACTTC. Combining the CDR3 with reference TRBV29-1 and TRBJ2-5 gives the whole variable domain SAVISQKPSRDICQRGTSLTIQCQVDSQVTMMFWYRQQPGQSLTLIATANQGSEATYESGFVIDKFPISRPNLTFSTLTVSNMSPEDSSIYLCSVGQGMETQYFGPGTRLLVL.

This clone was counted a single time. The chain couples TRBV5-1 to TRBJ2-4, with TRBD1 identical over 7 bases. The CDR3 length is 14 residues. The germline V gene has CDR1 SGHRS and CDR2 YFSETQ. V was pared by 5 bases and J by 1 base, with 3 bases of the junction left unmatched. The CDR3 coding sequence is TGCGCCAGCAGTTTACAGGGGGCCAAAAACATTCAGTACTTC. Translating it yields CASSLQGAKNIQYF. Based on the CDR3 plus reference TRBV5-1 and TRBJ2-4, the full variable domain is KAGVTQTPRYLIKTRGQQVTLSCSPISGHRSVSWYQQTPGQGLQFLFEYFSETQRNKGNFPGRFSGRQFSNSRSEMNVSTLELGDSALYLCASSLQGAKNIQYFGAGTRLSVL.

This clone was counted between two and nine times. The rearrangement uses TRBV9 and TRBJ2-4; 12 nucleotides agree with TRBD2. With 1 base clipped from V and 6 bases from J, the junction kept 5 bases outside the gene matches. Looked up from germline, CDR1 is SGDLS and CDR2 is YYNGEE. The CDR3 runs 16 residues. The CDR3 region has the DNA TGTGCCAGCAGCGTATCAGCTAGCGGGGGGGCAAACATTCAGTACTTC. Protein: CASSVSASGGANIQYF.

The rearrangement uses TRBV7-9 and TRBJ2-5, with TRBD2 matching over 8 bases. Germline V gene data show CDR1 as SEHNR and CDR2 as FQNEAQ (reference sequence). The CDR3 runs to 15 residues. V shed 1 base, J shed 4 bases, and the junction held 5 bases outside the gene matches. CDR3 in amino acids: CASSLVAGPRETQYF. The CDR3 DNA follows: TGTGCCAGCAGCTTAGTAGCGGGGCCTCGAGAGACCCAGTACTTC.

The chain is built from TRBV6-1 and TRBJ1-2; D remains ambiguous. Trimming pared 1 base from V and 4 bases from J, leaving 13 bases between. The germline CDR1 and CDR2 sequences are MNHNS and SASEGT. The CDR3 is made up of 15 amino acids. DNA for the CDR3: TGTGCCAGCAGTGAAGACTGGGAGAGGGTCTATGGCTACACCTTC. Translation gives CASSEDWERVYGYTF.

This clone occurred once. This chain connects TRBV19 to TRBJ1-5; 11 bases map to TRBD1. Trimming took 1 base from V and 2 from J; bases not matched to a gene: 10. The CDR3 contains 19 residues. CDR1 is LNHDA, CDR2 SQIVND, per germline (reference sequence). CDR3 amino acids: CASSIGSGQGAEGNQPQHF. The DNA of the CDR3 is TGTGCCAGTAGTATAGGATCTGGACAGGGGGCGGAGGGCAATCAGCCCCAGCATTTT.

The chain combines TRBV2 with TRBJ2-7; D call uncertain. This CDR3 has 13 residues. Trimming took 8 bases from V and 1 from J, leaving 12 bases between them. The germline V gene has CDR1 SNHLY and CDR2 FYNNEI. The DNA of the CDR3 is TGTGCCAGCCAATCGATCGGGTCCTACGAGCAGTACTTC. Protein product: CASQSIGSYEQYF.

This chain connects TRBV21-1 to TRBJ2-7; no check of the table's D call, TRBD1, against the DNA was made. TRBV21-1 has pseudogene status. The CDR3 loop spans 14 amino acids. Here the CDR3 DNA reads TGTGCCAGCAGTAACAGGGTTTGGTCCTACGAGCAGTACTTC. Protein sequence: CASSNRVWSYEQYF.

This clone was detected only a few times. This sample also contains other DNA sequences that code for the same CDR3. The V gene is TRBV4-2, the J gene TRBJ1-2; D perhaps matches TRBD1 (5 bases). The V gene's germline CDR1 is LGHNA and CDR2 YNFKEQ. Trimming removed 1 base at V and 4 bases at J, with 10 bases between. The CDR3 has 14 residues. CDR3 nucleotide sequence: TGTGCCAGCAGCCAAGGAACGGGGGGCTATGGCTACACCTTC. Its translation is CASSQGTGGYGYTF.

The rearrangement joins TRBV6-1 to TRBJ2-3, with D hard to call. The CDR3 is 16 residues long. V was clipped by 2 bases and J by 3 bases, with 15 bases between them. Looked up from germline, CDR1 is MNHNS and CDR2 is SASEGT. DNA of the CDR3: TGTGCCAGCAGTGAAAAAGCTACCCGTAGAACAGATACGCAGTATTTT. Protein: CASSEKATRRTDTQYF.

V and J are TRBV30 and TRBJ1-1, with D possibly being TRBD1 (5 bases). Trimming took 3 bases from V and 2 from J, leaving 10 bases between them. The CDR3 is 13 amino acids. Germline assignment: CDR1 GTSNPN and CDR2 SVGIG (reference sequence). CDR3 coding DNA: TGTGCCTGGAGCGGGGGAGTAAACACTGAAGCTTTCTTT. This translates into CAWSGGVNTEAFF.

This clone has a handful of counts. V is TRBV4-1 and J is TRBJ2-2; the match to TRBD1 covers 9 bases. This CDR3 is 17 amino acids long. Germline V CDR1 and CDR2: MGHRA, YSYEKL. The V segment lost 2 bases and the J segment 2 bases; nucleotides outside the gene matches: 6. The CDR3 sequence is CASSQRGTGKNTGELFF. Written as DNA, the CDR3 is TGCGCCAGCAGCCAACGAGGGACAGGGAAAAACACCGGGGAGCTGTTTTTT.

The J gene is TRBJ1-2, the V gene TRBV2, with a tentative D call TRBD1 (5 bases). Germline loops: CDR1 SNHLY, CDR2 FYNNEI. The V end was cut by 6 bases, the J end by 8 bases, with 13 bases between. The CDR3 covers 12 residues. The CDR3 coding sequence is TGTGCCAGCAGGCAGGGCTCTAGGGGCTACACCTTC. This translates into CASRQGSRGYTF.

This clone was observed a few times. The identical CDR3 is also encoded by other nucleotide sequences in the sample. The chain uses TRBV5-1 and TRBJ1-4; 8 positions match TRBD1. Germline V gene data show CDR1 as SGHRS and CDR2 as YFSETQ. Losses at the gene ends were 2 bases for V and 4 bases for J; bases not matched to a gene: 1. This CDR3 is 14 amino acids long. CDR3 amino acids: CASSFGQGNEKLFF. The DNA for the CDR3 is TGCGCCAGCAGCTTCGGACAGGGTAATGAAAAACTGTTTTTT. The whole variable domain, remainder taken from reference TRBV5-1 and TRBJ1-4, is KAGVTQTPRYLIKTRGQQVTLSCSPISGHRSVSWYQQTPGQGLQFLFEYFSETQRNKGNFPGRFSGRQFSNSRSEMNVSTLELGDSALYLCASSFGQGNEKLFFGSGTQLSVL.

The chain has TRBV6-1 and TRBJ1-3, with 8 bases that match TRBD1. Germline trimming cut 1 base from V and 3 bases from J; bases unmatched to any gene: 2. This CDR3 has 15 residues. Germline V gene lookup returns CDR1 MNHNS and CDR2 SASEGT. CDR3 sequence reads: CASSEGTGFGNTIYF. The CDR3 DNA sequence: TGTGCCAGCAGTGAAGGGACAGGGTTTGGAAACACCATATATTTT.

This clone showed up just a few times. The chain employs TRBV4-2 and TRBJ2-1; TRBD1 is a possible D gene (5 bases). This CDR3 has 14 amino acids. V lost 1 base and J 5 bases, leaving 9 bases between the germline ends. Germline CDR1 reads LGHNA; CDR2 reads YNFKEQ. CDR3 nucleotides: TGTGCCAGCAGCCAAGGACAGCGCCACAATGAGCAGTTCTTC. Translating gives CASSQGQRHNEQFF.

The V and J genes are TRBV27 and TRBJ2-7, with 9 bases aligning to TRBD1. The ends lost 0 bases at V and 3 bases at J; junction bases unmatched: 6. CDR3 length: 16 amino acids. The germline V gene encodes CDR1 MNHEY and CDR2 SMNVEV (reference sequence). CDR3 in amino acids: CASSLSGQGLGYEQYF. DNA of the CDR3: TGTGCCAGCAGTTTATCCGGACAGGGGCTTGGCTACGAGCAGTACTTC.

The genes are TRBV29-1 and TRBJ2-1; TRBD2 agrees at 12 bases. CDR1 and CDR2 from the germline V gene are SQVTM and ANQGSEA. The CDR3 totals 17 residues. The V and J ends lost 5 bases and 0 bases, in that order; junction bases with no gene match: 8. CDR3 sequence reads: CSVSGLAGRSSYNEQFF. CDR3 nucleotide sequence: TGCAGCGTTTCGGGACTAGCGGGCAGAAGCTCCTACAATGAGCAGTTCTTC.